The 19 T cell receptor beta chains below come from one sample, sequenced in a study of shared clonotypes between healthy human individuals. Using immunoSEQ multiplex PCR, the repertoire was profiled, and TCRdb retains in-frame clones only, with some absent. Of approximately 500,000 clones in the sample, about 79% are singletons; the top ten hold approximately 12%. Sequenced material: PBMCs. These receptor sequences come from a woman aged 40 to 50 in good health. Some clones in this sample may be carry-over from other donors' samples.

Comments on this clone: Other DNA variants within this sample encode the same CDR3. The gene calls are TRBV7-3 and TRBJ2-3, with TRBD1 matching over 7 bases. The CDR3 has 14 amino acids. Germline V gene sequence: CDR1 SGHTA, CDR2 FQGTGA. V dropped 5 bases and J dropped 2; count of bases not matched to a gene: 4. The CDR3 DNA follows: TGTGCCAGCAGCCCCGGGACAGCCACAGATACGCAGTATTTT. Translation: CASSPGTATDTQYF.

The V call is TRBV5-4, the J call TRBJ1-2; 8 nucleotides agree with TRBD1. The CDR3 covers 14 residues. The J segment lost 3 bases and the V segment lost 5 bases, leaving 6 bases of the junction unmatched. Germline values: CDR1 SGHNT, CDR2 YYREEE (reference sequence). CDR3 DNA sequence: TGTGCCAGCAGGTGGACAGGGAGGGACTATGGCTACACCTTC. Translation gives CASRWTGRDYGYTF.

The rearrangement joins TRBV7-3 to TRBJ1-1; 8 bases are shared with TRBD1. J lost 2 bases, V lost 3 bases, and 2 bases had no gene match. CDR1 is SGHTA, CDR2 FQGTGA, per germline. This CDR3 is built from 14 residues. CDR3 DNA: TGTGCCAGCAGCTTGGGACAGGCTAACACTGAAGCTTTCTTT. The encoded protein is CASSLGQANTEAFF.

The rearrangement joins TRBV28 to TRBJ2-7, with 7 bases aligning to TRBD2. V lost 8 bases to trimming and J lost 3 bases; unmatched junction nucleotides: 16. CDR3 size: 16 residues. CDR1 and CDR2 (germline): MDHEN, SYDVKM. The CDR3 reads CASSYFLAAGVYEQYF. The DNA for the CDR3 is TGTGCCAGCTCTTACTTCCTCGCCGCGGGGGTCTACGAGCAGTACTTC.

The V gene is TRBV2, the J gene TRBJ2-2, with a possible D match to TRBD2 (6 bases). Trimming stripped 6 bases from V and 4 bases from J, with 18 bases between. The CDR3 covers 16 residues. Germline CDR1 reads SNHLY; CDR2 reads FYNNEI. The CDR3 reads CASSPLPSEGTGELFF. In DNA form, the CDR3 reads TGTGCCAGCAGCCCCCTACCCTCGGAGGGCACCGGGGAGCTGTTTTTT.

The chain has TRBV10-2 and TRBJ2-7; TRBD2 is a possible D gene (5 bases). The CDR3 length is 14 residues. The V end was cut by 0 bases, the J end by 5 bases, with 11 bases between. Germline CDR1 is WSHSY and CDR2 is SAAADI. The CDR3 loop reads CASSESSSWDEQYF. The DNA of the CDR3 is TGCGCCAGCAGTGAGTCGTCTAGCTGGGACGAGCAGTACTTC.

The chain has TRBV28 and TRBJ1-2; TRBD1 matches 7 bases. Per germline, CDR1 MDHEN and CDR2 SYDVKM. The length of the CDR3 is 15 residues. V gave up 5 bases and J gave up 2 bases; unmatched junction bases: 8. The CDR3 sequence: CASSMPRTGNYGYTF. The CDR3 DNA reads TGTGCCAGCAGTATGCCCCGGACAGGCAACTATGGCTACACCTTC.

The chain uses TRBV7-9 and TRBJ2-2, with a tentative D call TRBD1 (6 bases). Germline values: CDR1 SEHNR, CDR2 FQNEAQ (reference sequence). Trimming removed 2 bases from V and 1 base from J, with 8 bases in between. The length of the CDR3 is 15 residues. The CDR3 DNA follows: TGTGCCAGCAGCTTATTGACAGGGAACACCGGGGAGCTGTTTTTT. It encodes CASSLLTGNTGELFF.

The gene calls are TRBV5-1 and TRBJ2-7; no reliable D call. This CDR3 comprises 13 residues. Germline-derived CDR1 and CDR2 are SGHRS and YFSETQ. The ends were cut back, 0 bases at V and 7 bases at J, with 11 bases in the middle. In DNA, the CDR3 is TGCGCCAGCAGCTTGGCCTCCGTAGAAGAGCAGTACTTC. The encoded protein is CASSLASVEEQYF.

The V and J genes are TRBV7-8 and TRBJ2-3; 13 bases are shared with TRBD2. The junction had 5 bases not matched to a gene; V was cut back by 0 bases and J by 5 bases. This CDR3 region has 17 residues. Germline lookup yields CDR1 SGHVS and CDR2 FQNEAQ. In DNA, the CDR3 is TGTGCCAGCAGCTTAGCCGGACTAGCGGGAGAAGTAGATACGCAGTATTTT. It specifies CASSLAGLAGEVDTQYF.

In its sample, this clone was seen a few times. The chain couples TRBV28 to TRBJ1-2; D gene uncertain. The CDR3 sequence is 12 residues long. Trimming took off 8 bases at V and 4 bases at J, with 11 bases between the two ends. Germline lookup yields CDR1 MDHEN and CDR2 SYDVKM. DNA for the CDR3: TGTGCCAGCCAATACGGACCCTATGGCTACACCTTC. Protein sequence: CASQYGPYGYTF.

This sequence joins TRBV6-1 and TRBJ2-1, with D maybe TRBD1 (6 bases). The V end lost 3 bases, the J end lost 0 bases, and 15 bases lay between the germline ends. The CDR3 consists of 17 residues. Germline CDR1 is MNHNS and CDR2 is SASEGT. The CDR3 loop is CASSEGPQGSSYNEQFF. The CDR3 DNA sequence: TGTGCCAGCAGTGAGGGCCCCCAGGGGAGCTCCTACAATGAGCAGTTCTTC.

This chain links TRBV25-1 with TRBJ2-6, with a weak D call TRBD2 (5 bases). This CDR3 is 18 amino acids long. Germline V gene data show CDR1 as MGHDK and CDR2 as SYGVNS. The V end lost 4 bases, the J end lost 2 bases, and 18 bases lay between the germline ends. The CDR3 nucleotides read TGTGCCAGCAGTGGGGTTGATGGTGGAGGTGCTGGGGCCAACGTCCTGACTTTC. Protein product: CASSGVDGGGAGANVLTF.

This rearrangement joins TRBV28 to TRBJ2-5; D possibly uses TRBD1 or TRBD2 (5 bases each). The CDR3 is 15 residues long. Germline loops: CDR1 MDHEN, CDR2 SYDVKM. Trimming left V 7 bases short and J 5 bases short, with 20 bases between. The CDR3 DNA reads TGTGCCAGCATACCCACGGGGCGTAGGTTGGAGACCCAGTACTTC. As protein: CASIPTGRRLETQYF.

The gene calls are TRBV6-5 and TRBJ2-1; the match to TRBD2 covers 11 bases. From germline, CDR1 is MNHEY and CDR2 SVGAGI. The CDR3 totals 15 residues. The trim removed 5 bases at V and 10 bases at J, leaving 10 bases unmatched. DNA of the CDR3: TGTGCCAGCAGTATAGCGGGAGGGCCGTCTAAAGAGCAGTTCTTC. Protein sequence: CASSIAGGPSKEQFF.

The chain links TRBV19 to TRBJ2-3; 9 nucleotides align to TRBD2. Trimming removed 4 bases from V and 4 bases from J; junction bases left unmatched: 3. Per germline, CDR1 LNHDA and CDR2 SQIVND (reference sequence). The CDR3 loop spans 14 amino acids. The CDR3 DNA reads TGTGCCAGTAGTACTAGCGGGATTGCAGATACGCAGTATTTT. Translation gives CASSTSGIADTQYF. Filled out from reference TRBV19 and TRBJ2-3, the complete variable domain reads DGGITQSPKYLFRKEGQNVTLSCEQNLNHDAMYWYRQDPGQGLRLIYYSQIVNDFQKGDIAEGYSVSREKKESFPLTVTSAQKNPTAFYLCASSTSGIADTQYFGPGTRLTVL.

V and J are TRBV27 and TRBJ2-5; D perhaps matches TRBD2 (5 bases). V was trimmed by 6 bases and J by 4 bases, leaving 6 bases between them. Germline loops: CDR1 MNHEY, CDR2 SMNVEV (reference sequence). The CDR3 is made up of 11 amino acids. Here the CDR3 reads CASSRGETQYF. Here the CDR3 DNA reads TGTGCCAGCAGCCGGGGAGAGACCCAGTACTTC.

This chain uses TRBV5-4 with TRBJ2-7; TRBD2 agrees at 8 bases. This CDR3 is built from 16 residues. The V and J ends lost 4 bases and 0 bases, in that order; junction bases with no gene match: 9. Germline V CDR1 and CDR2: SGHNT, YYREEE (reference sequence). CDR3 sequence (DNA): TGTGCCAGCAGCGGTGGGCTAGCGGGTAGCTCCTACGAGCAGTACTTC. Its protein is CASSGGLAGSSYEQYF.

V and J are TRBV19 and TRBJ1-5; maybe TRBD1 (5 bases). Per the germline V gene, CDR1 is LNHDA and CDR2 is SQIVND (reference sequence). The CDR3 loop spans 14 amino acids. Deletions cut 9 bases from V and 1 base from J, with 13 bases between. The CDR3 DNA reads as TGTGCCAGCCGAACCACAGGAAGCAATCAGCCCCAGCATTTT. This codes for CASRTTGSNQPQHF.